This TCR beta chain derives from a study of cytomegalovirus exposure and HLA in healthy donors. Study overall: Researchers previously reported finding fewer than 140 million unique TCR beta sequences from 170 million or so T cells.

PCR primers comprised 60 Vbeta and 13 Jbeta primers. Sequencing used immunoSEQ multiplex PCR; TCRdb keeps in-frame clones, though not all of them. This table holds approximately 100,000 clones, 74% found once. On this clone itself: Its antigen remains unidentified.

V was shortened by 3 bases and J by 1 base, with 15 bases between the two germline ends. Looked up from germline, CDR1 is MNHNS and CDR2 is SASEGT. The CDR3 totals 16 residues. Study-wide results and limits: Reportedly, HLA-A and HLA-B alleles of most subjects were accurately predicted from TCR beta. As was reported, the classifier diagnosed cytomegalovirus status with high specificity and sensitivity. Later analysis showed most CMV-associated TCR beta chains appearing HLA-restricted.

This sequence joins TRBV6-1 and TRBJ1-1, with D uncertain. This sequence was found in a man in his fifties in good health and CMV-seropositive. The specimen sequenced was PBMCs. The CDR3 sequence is CASSEFRRAANTEAFF. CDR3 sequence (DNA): TGTGCCAGCAGTGAGTTCCGGCGGGCCGCGAACACTGAAGCTTTCTTT.